These 21 T cell receptor beta chains originate from one sample sequenced in a study of cytomegalovirus exposure and HLA in healthy donors. In the PCR, 60 Vbeta and 13 Jbeta primers were used. This table comes from immunoSEQ multiplex PCR, and its TCRdb copy is limited to in-frame clones, with some not included. The table has 50,000 to 60,000 clones, 73% seen once. The sequencing input was PBMCs. The source of these receptors is a man between 18 and 29 years old in good health and CMV-seronegative.

This clone showed up just once. This chain's CDR3 is CASSYRTRYEQFF. DNA of the CDR3: TGTGCCAGCAGTTACCGGACTAGGTATGAGCAGTTCTTC. The V call is TRBV6-5, the J call TRBJ2-1, with 7 bases lining up with TRBD2. Germline-derived CDR1 and CDR2 are MNHEY and SVGAGI. V lost 2 bases and J lost 8; bases outside the gene matches: 3. CDR3 length: 13 amino acids.

This clone was recorded a few times. The chain has TRBV10-3 and TRBJ2-3, with TRBD2 matching over 8 bases. Germline assignment: CDR1 ENHRY and CDR2 SYGVKD. The length of the CDR3 is 15 residues. Trimming took 0 bases from V and 4 from J; bases not matched to a gene: 3. The CDR3 nucleotides are TGTGCCATCAGTGAGTCAGCGGGAGCGGCAGATACGCAGTATTTT. Translation gives CAISESAGAADTQYF.

This clone showed up just a few times. The chain is built from TRBV10-3 and TRBJ1-4; D gene ambiguous. The CDR3 loop spans 13 amino acids. The germline gives CDR1 ENHRY, CDR2 SYGVKD. Trimming left V 2 bases short and J 7 bases short, with 8 bases between. DNA for the CDR3: TGTGCCATCAGTGAGGGAGGAGGTGAAAAACTGTTTTTT. It yields the protein CAISEGGGEKLFF.

V is TRBV6-6 and J is TRBJ2-7; D is undetermined. Between the trimmed V and J ends, which lost 6 bases and 4 bases, there was a span of 10 bases. The CDR3 contains 12 residues. The germline CDR1 and CDR2 sequences are MNHNY and SVGAGI (reference sequence). The CDR3 nucleotides read TGTGCCAGCAGCCAGTACACGTACGAGCAGTACTTC. Its protein product is CASSQYTYEQYF.

The V call is TRBV7-6, the J call TRBJ2-1; 8 nucleotides align to TRBD2. Per germline, CDR1 SGHVS and CDR2 FNYEAQ. The CDR3 is 15 residues long. With V trimmed by 1 base and J by 6 bases, 5 bases remained unmatched. The CDR3 bases are TGTGCCAGCAGCTTAGGCAGCGGGAGTAGCAATGAGCAGTTCTTC. It encodes CASSLGSGSSNEQFF.

The chain is built from TRBV28 and TRBJ1-2; D possibly corresponds to TRBD1 (6 bases). The germline V gene has CDR1 MDHEN and CDR2 SYDVKM. CDR3 length: 13 amino acids. The V end lost 4 bases, the J end lost 8 bases, and 14 bases lay between the germline ends. The CDR3 DNA sequence: TGTGCCAGCAGTTGGGACACAAATCGGGGCTACACCTTC. This gives the protein CASSWDTNRGYTF.

This clone was counted once. The V and J genes are TRBV10-3 and TRBJ1-1; possibly TRBD1 for D (5 bases). V was trimmed by 6 bases and J by 5 bases, leaving 10 bases between them. Germline loops: CDR1 ENHRY, CDR2 SYGVKD. The CDR3 has 12 residues. CDR3 loop: CAISPDRTEAFF. In DNA, the CDR3 is TGTGCCATCAGCCCTGACAGAACTGAAGCTTTCTTT.

The rearrangement links TRBV29-1 to TRBJ1-3; 11 nucleotides align to TRBD1. The CDR3 loop spans 14 amino acids. With 8 bases clipped from V and 3 bases from J, the junction kept 6 bases outside the gene matches. Germline lookup yields CDR1 SQVTM and CDR2 ANQGSEA. In DNA form, the CDR3 reads TGCAGCTTCTGGGACAGGGGGAATGGAAACACCATATATTTT. It codes for CSFWDRGNGNTIYF.

With regard to this clone: One end of the junction varies from germline; a read error may be responsible. V usage is TRBV7-7 and J usage is TRBJ2-1; D is possibly TRBD2 (5 bases). The CDR3 runs to 17 residues. Per the germline V gene, CDR1 is SSHAT and CDR2 is FNYEAQ (reference sequence). The CDR3 protein is CASSLALATGRDNEQFF. DNA for the CDR3: TGTGCTAGCAGCTTAGCGTTGGCCACTGGGAGAGACAATGAGCAGTTCTTC.

This chain connects TRBV7-3 to TRBJ2-7; D is uncertain. Trimming cost V 2 bases and J 3 bases, with 11 bases left between them. Per the germline V gene, CDR1 is SGHTA and CDR2 is FQGTGA. The length of the CDR3 is 14 residues. The DNA of the CDR3 is TGTGCCAGCAGCTTAGATGGCGGAGTCTACGAGCAGTACTTC. Translating gives CASSLDGGVYEQYF.

V usage is TRBV7-7 and J usage is TRBJ2-3, with unresolved D. Germline assignment: CDR1 SSHAT and CDR2 FNYEAQ (reference sequence). V lost 1 base and J lost 4, with 18 bases in between. The CDR3 contains 17 residues. The CDR3 loop reads CASSLGGSPTAADTQYF. CDR3 nucleotides: TGTGCCAGCAGCTTAGGTGGCTCCCCAACTGCGGCAGATACGCAGTATTTT.

The chain uses TRBV7-9 and TRBJ1-2; perhaps TRBD1 as D (5 bases). V lost 1 base and J 4 bases, leaving 10 bases between the germline ends. Germline-derived CDR1 and CDR2 are SEHNR and FQNEAQ (reference sequence). The CDR3 runs 14 residues. CDR3 in amino acids: CASSLVQGAYGYTF. The DNA for the CDR3 is TGTGCCAGCAGCTTAGTCCAGGGCGCCTATGGCTACACCTTC.

This chain links TRBV7-9 with TRBJ2-7; 8 nucleotides line up with TRBD2. CDR1 and CDR2 (germline): SEHNR, FQNEAQ (reference sequence). This CDR3 comprises 16 residues. V lost 1 base to trimming and J lost 0 bases; unmatched junction nucleotides: 5. The CDR3 DNA is TGTGCCAGCAGCTTAGGGCTAGCGGGTAGCTCCTACGAGCAGTACTTC. Translating gives CASSLGLAGSSYEQYF. The whole variable domain, remainder taken from reference TRBV7-9 and TRBJ2-7, is DTGVSQNPRHKITKRGQNVTFRCDPISEHNRLYWYRQTLGQGPEFLTYFQNEAQLEKSRLLSDRFSAERPKGSFSTLEIQRTEQGDSAMYLCASSLGLAGSSYEQYFGPGTRLTVT.

This chain joins TRBV28 and TRBJ2-5; the D gene is possibly TRBD1 (6 bases). Per the germline V gene, CDR1 is MDHEN and CDR2 is SYDVKM. Trimming took off 6 bases at V and 5 bases at J, with 10 bases between the two ends. This CDR3 is built from 12 residues. CDR3 loop: CASRADSETQYF. The CDR3 DNA is TGTGCCAGCAGGGCGGACAGTGAGACCCAGTACTTC.

CDR3 bases: TGTGCCAGCACCCCGGGAGGTGGAGCCAAAAACATTCAGTACTTC. Protein: CASTPGGGAKNIQYF. This chain uses TRBV6-1 with TRBJ2-4; 7 bases map to TRBD2. Germline V gene sequence: CDR1 MNHNS, CDR2 SASEGT. J was trimmed by 0 bases and V by 7 bases; bases with no gene match: 6. The CDR3 is 15 residues long.

The rearrangement joins TRBV5-1 to TRBJ2-3, with a possible D match to TRBD2 (7 bases). Deletions cut 7 bases from V and 1 base from J, with 16 bases between. Germline-derived CDR1 and CDR2 are SGHRS and YFSETQ. This CDR3 spans 15 amino acids. CDR3 bases: TGCGCCAGCTCCCCTGAAGGGGGGGGCACAGATACGCAGTATTTT. It translates to CASSPEGGGTDTQYF.

CDR3 loop: CASSEWGGPGANVLTF. The CDR3, as DNA: TGTGCCAGCAGTGAATGGGGGGGGCCAGGGGCCAACGTCCTGACTTTC. The V call is TRBV25-1, the J call TRBJ2-6; tentative D call: TRBD2 (7 bases). Germline V gene sequence: CDR1 MGHDK, CDR2 SYGVNS. The CDR3 length is 16 residues. V was cut by 1 base and J by 4 bases, with 11 bases left in between.

This chain joins TRBV2 and TRBJ2-2; weak D call: TRBD1 (5 bases). Trimming pared 4 bases from V and 4 bases from J, leaving 7 bases between. This CDR3 is 13 amino acids long. The germline gives CDR1 SNHLY, CDR2 FYNNEI. The CDR3 spells CASSGQRTGELFF. CDR3 DNA: TGTGCCAGCAGTGGACAGCGCACCGGGGAGCTGTTTTTT.

DNA for the CDR3: TGTGCCATCAGTGAGTCTAGCCTTTCCCACAATGAGCAGTTCTTC. This codes for CAISESSLSHNEQFF. This chain joins TRBV10-3 and TRBJ2-1, with D uncertain. Germline V gene lookup returns CDR1 ENHRY and CDR2 SYGVKD. The CDR3 runs 15 residues. V was trimmed by 0 bases and J by 5 bases, leaving 11 bases between them.

The chain uses TRBV18 and TRBJ1-2; weak D call: TRBD1 (6 bases). Per the germline V gene, CDR1 is KGHSH and CDR2 is LQKENI. CDR3 length: 14 amino acids. The V and J ends lost 2 bases and 3 bases respectively, with 10 bases between them. CDR3 sequence reads: CASSPAGGYYGYTF. CDR3 bases: TGTGCCAGCTCACCAGCGGGGGGCTACTATGGCTACACCTTC. Combining the CDR3 with reference TRBV18 and TRBJ1-2 gives the whole variable domain NAGVMQNPRHLVRRRGQEARLRCSPMKGHSHVYWYRQLPEEGLKFMVYLQKENIIDESGMPKERFSAEFPKEGPSILRIQQVVRGDSAAYFCASSPAGGYYGYTFGSGTRLTVV.

In its sample, this clone was seen once. The V and J genes are TRBV4-3 and TRBJ2-1, with 9 nucleotides matching TRBD2. Per germline, CDR1 LGHNA and CDR2 YSLEER. The CDR3 length is 16 residues. The J segment lost 7 bases and the V segment lost 0 bases, leaving 7 bases of the junction unmatched. The CDR3 coding sequence is TGCGCCAGCAGCCAAGATGGTGAGACTAGCGGTAATGAGCAGTTCTTC. Its translation: CASSQDGETSGNEQFF.